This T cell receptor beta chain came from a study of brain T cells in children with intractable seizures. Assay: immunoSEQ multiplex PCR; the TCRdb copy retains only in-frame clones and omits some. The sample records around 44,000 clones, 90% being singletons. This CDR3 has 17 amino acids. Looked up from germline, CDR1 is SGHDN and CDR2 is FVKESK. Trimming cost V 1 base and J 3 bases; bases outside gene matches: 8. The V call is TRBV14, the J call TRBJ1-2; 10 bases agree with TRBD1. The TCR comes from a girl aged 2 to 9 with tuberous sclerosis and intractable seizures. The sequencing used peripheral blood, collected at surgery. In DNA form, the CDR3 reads TGTGCCAGCAGCCAAGCTTTGTGGGACAGGGGCGACTATGGCTACACCTTC. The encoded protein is CASSQALWDRGDYGYTF.